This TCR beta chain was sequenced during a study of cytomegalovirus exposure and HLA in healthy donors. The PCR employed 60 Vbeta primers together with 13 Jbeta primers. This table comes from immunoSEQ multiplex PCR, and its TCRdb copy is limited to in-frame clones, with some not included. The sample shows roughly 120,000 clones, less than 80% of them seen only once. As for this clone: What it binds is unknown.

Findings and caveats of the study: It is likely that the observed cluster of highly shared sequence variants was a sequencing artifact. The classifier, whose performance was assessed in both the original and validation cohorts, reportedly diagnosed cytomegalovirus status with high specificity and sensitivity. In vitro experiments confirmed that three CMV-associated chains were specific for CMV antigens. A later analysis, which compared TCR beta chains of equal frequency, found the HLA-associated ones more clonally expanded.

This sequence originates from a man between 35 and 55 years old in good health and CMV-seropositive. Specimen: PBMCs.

The CDR3 nucleotides are TGTGCCAGCAGTGTCAGGACAGGGAATGAGCAGTACTTC. This sequence encodes CASSVRTGNEQYF. The V gene is TRBV25-1, the J gene TRBJ2-5; TRBD1 matches 8 bases. Germline trimming cut 4 bases from V and 11 bases from J; bases unmatched to any gene: 9. The CDR3 loop spans 13 amino acids. Germline V gives CDR1 MGHDK, CDR2 SYGVNS.